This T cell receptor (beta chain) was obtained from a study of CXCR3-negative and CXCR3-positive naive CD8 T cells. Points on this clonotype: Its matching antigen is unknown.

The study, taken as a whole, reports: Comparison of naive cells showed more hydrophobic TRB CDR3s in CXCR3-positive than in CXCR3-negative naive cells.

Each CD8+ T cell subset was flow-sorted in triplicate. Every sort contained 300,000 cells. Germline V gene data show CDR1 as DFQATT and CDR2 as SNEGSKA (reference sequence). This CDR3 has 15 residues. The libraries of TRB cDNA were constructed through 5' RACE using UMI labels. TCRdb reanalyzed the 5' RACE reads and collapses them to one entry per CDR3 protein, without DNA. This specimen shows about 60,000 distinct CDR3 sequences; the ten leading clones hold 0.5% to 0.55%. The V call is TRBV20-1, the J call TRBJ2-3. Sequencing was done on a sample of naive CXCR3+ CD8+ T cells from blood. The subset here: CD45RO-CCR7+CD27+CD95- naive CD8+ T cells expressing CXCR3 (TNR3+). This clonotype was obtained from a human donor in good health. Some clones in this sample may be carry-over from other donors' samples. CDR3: CSARELARLTDTQYF.